The TCR beta chain under discussion was sequenced for a study of shared clonotypes between healthy human individuals. TCRdb keeps only in-frame clones here, not all; method: immunoSEQ multiplex PCR. Here the sample spans about 1 million clones, more than 65% being singletons. Deletions cut 6 bases from V and 3 bases from J, with 11 bases between. The CDR3 is 13 residues long. CDR1 is MDHEN and CDR2 is SYDVKM in the germline V gene. A single count supports this clone. The antigen is unknown. Overall study results and limits: The generation probabilities recorded for non-shared clonotypes fell below those of clonotypes shared by all four donors.

The V call is TRBV28, the J call TRBJ1-2; D ambiguous. This receptor was taken from a man younger than 35 in good health. Input material: memory CD4+ T cells sorted from blood. Subset indicated: CD45RA-negative fraction. In DNA form, the CDR3 reads TGTGCCAGCAGATCTCCGACCGACTATGGCTACACCTTC. This translates into CASRSPTDYGYTF.